This entry lists 5 T cell receptor beta chains sequenced from one sample in a study of human T cells and chemical hapten exposure (dated by TCRdb to about 2021). The sample's time point label, decoded: patch test 1, 2 weeks after DPC sensitization. The meaning of the sample's treatment or condition label: therapeutic diphenylcyclopropenone sensitization with weekly scalp DPC. Library creation used RACE. This sample was sequenced with a NextSeq 500. TCRdb reanalyzed the raw reads on its own, using fastp at Q25 for trimming and MiXCR for clone calling, and kept in-frame beta chains. Rows matching on CDR3 protein sequence are summarized as one entry with the most common DNA and genes. The sample table shows about 360,000 distinct CDR3 sequences, and about 7% are seen once. The leading ten clones occupy about 8% of the sample. The specimen comprised whole blood, sampled in connection with sensitization to the hapten diphenylcyclopropenone (DPC). The receptors originated from a woman younger than 30 with alopecia areata. Some clones in this sample may be carry-over from other donors' samples.

This clonotype was detected ten times or more. The chain recombines TRBV5-6 with TRBJ2-1, with D hard to call. V gave up 5 bases and J gave up 3 bases, with 12 bases separating them. The CDR3 extends over 14 amino acids. CDR1 and CDR2 (germline): SGHDT, YYEEEE. CDR3 sequence reads: CASSLPGFYNEQFF. Written as DNA, the CDR3 is TGTGCCAGCAGTCTCCCCGGCTTCTACAATGAGCAGTTCTTC.

V usage is TRBV12-3 or TRBV12-4 and J usage is TRBJ1-6, with D tentatively TRBD1 (6 bases). This CDR3 is built from 14 residues. V dropped 6 bases and J dropped 9 bases, with 15 bases sitting between them. CDR3 in amino acids: CASSLLSGASPLHF. The CDR3 nucleotides are TGTGCCAGCAGCCTTCTATCAGGGGCTTCACCCCTCCACTTT.

This clonotype has more than one count but fewer than ten. For the CDR3, the DNA is TGTGCCAGTAGTATCAATGTCGGCCTAGCGAGACACGAGCAGTACTTC. Its translation: CASSINVGLARHEQYF. The chain employs TRBV19 and TRBJ2-7, with a possible D match to TRBD2 (6 bases). Looked up from germline, CDR1 is LNHDA and CDR2 is SQIVND (reference sequence). The CDR3 loop spans 16 amino acids. V was clipped by 3 bases and J by 5 bases, with 20 bases between them.

The chain links TRBV6-1 to TRBJ2-7, with a tentative D call TRBD1 (6 bases). The CDR3 covers 12 residues. V lost 8 bases to trimming and J lost 3 bases, with 11 bases between them. Per the germline V gene, CDR1 is MNHNS and CDR2 is SASEGT. CDR3 sequence (DNA): TGTGCCAGCTGGAAGGACAGCTACGAGCAGTACTTC. This encodes CASWKDSYEQYF.

The V gene is TRBV28, the J gene TRBJ1-1; no clear D. V lost 5 bases to trimming and J lost 5 bases, with 15 bases between them. Germline CDR1 reads MDHEN; CDR2 reads SYDVKM. CDR3 length: 14 residues. CDR3 sequence: CASSPGRSRTEAFF. The CDR3 nucleotides are TGTGCCAGCAGTCCTGGTAGGTCCCGAACTGAAGCTTTCTTT. Variable domain in full (rest from reference TRBV28 and TRBJ1-1): DVKVTQSSRYLVKRTGEKVFLECVQDMDHENMFWYRQDPGLGLRLIYFSYDVKMKEKGDIPEGYSVSREKKERFSLILESASTNQTSMYLCASSPGRSRTEAFFGQGTRLTVV.